The sequence of this T cell receptor (beta chain) was determined in a study of OX40 agonist ivuxolimab in advanced cancers. About the study: An agonistic anti-OX40 (CD134) antibody, ivuxolimab, was used to treat the patients. Across the patients, intravenous ivuxolimab was delivered every 2 weeks at 0.01 to 10 mg/kg. Participants averaged approximately 60 years of age (range about 23 to 80) and were around 85% male.

Clones were sequenced by immunoSEQ multiplex PCR, and TCRdb holds only the in-frame ones, with some missing. The sample lists more than 60,000 clones; about 88% were seen once. Study observations and caveats: In the expanded peripheral T cells, antigen specificity was never determined.

Regarding this clone: The antigen is not known.

V lost 3 bases, J lost 1 base, and 12 bases stayed unmatched. This CDR3 is built from 18 residues. Germline lookup yields CDR1 LNHDA and CDR2 SQIVND (reference sequence). The TCR originated in an adult with an advanced solid tumor such as melanoma, head and neck, liver or kidney cancer. The rearrangement uses TRBV19 and TRBJ1-1; 9 positions match TRBD1. The sample consisted of CD4+ or CD8+ T cells sorted from blood, taken in a trial of the OX40 agonist ivuxolimab. The CDR3 sequence is CASSIRPRDRASNTEAFF. CDR3 DNA: TGTGCCAGTAGTATCAGACCCCGGGACAGGGCCTCGAACACTGAAGCTTTCTTT.